A selection of T cell receptor beta chains follows, all from one sample in a study of blood T cell repertoires in COVID-19. Sequenced by immunoSEQ multiplex PCR; TCRdb stores in-frame clones only, minus some. The sample yields around 86,000 clones, 85% seen once. Source material: peripheral blood. These TCRs come from a man older than 75 with acute or convalescent COVID-19. The CDR3 runs from the conserved cysteine through the conserved F or W. Each record gives: J gene, clone size, V gene, D gene, CDR3 protein, CDR3 DNA. The D gene is left open where the match is weak. For some rows the clone size is stated as once, few or many, or as a class when expanded; others skip it.

>TRBJ2-7|many|TRBV29-1|.
CSVERQGPYEQYF
TGCAGCGTTGAAAGGCAGGGCCCCTACGAGCAGTACTTC
>TRBJ1-1|.|TRBV19|TRBD1
CASSQGARTEAFF
TGTGCCAGTAGCCAGGGGGCGCGCACTGAAGCTTTCTTT
>TRBJ1-5|.|TRBV7-2|TRBD1
CASSFGSGTGGQPQHF
TGTGCCAGCAGCTTTGGGAGTGGGACAGGAGGACAGCCCCAGCATTTT
>TRBJ2-1|.|TRBV4-1|TRBD2
CASSQDPGAGGSFEQFF
TGCGCCAGCAGCCAAGATCCGGGTGCGGGAGGGTCGTTTGAGCAGTTCTTC
>TRBJ2-7|.|TRBV11-2|TRBD2
CASSLARSGGEQYF
TGTGCCAGCAGCTTAGCCCGTAGCGGGGGCGAGCAGTACTTC
>TRBJ2-1|.|TRBV5-4|.
CASSLVEGVNEQFF
TGTGCCAGCAGCTTGGTGGAGGGAGTGAATGAGCAGTTCTTC
>TRBJ1-1|.|TRBV19|.
CASSPSWGQNTEAFF
TGTGCCAGTAGCCCCTCATGGGGACAGAACACTGAAGCTTTCTTT
>TRBJ2-5|.|TRBV5-1|.
CASSLVGGLAILETQYF
TGCGCCAGCAGCTTGGTCGGTGGGCTAGCGATACTTGAGACCCAGTACTTC
>TRBJ2-7|.|TRBV5-6|TRBD2
CASSLKRTSLTYEQYF
TGTGCCAGCAGCTTGAAGAGGACTAGCTTAACCTACGAGCAGTACTTC
>TRBJ2-1|few|TRBV29-1|.
CSVEDRRVSHEQFF
TGCAGCGTTGAAGATCGTCGGGTAAGTCATGAGCAGTTCTTC
>TRBJ1-3|.|TRBV4-1|.
CASSQGREAGPGNTIYF
TGCGCCAGCAGCCAAGGACGGGAGGCAGGGCCTGGAAACACCATATATTTT
>TRBJ2-2|.|TRBV28|TRBD1
CASLDRANTGELFF
TGTGCCAGCTTGGACAGGGCGAACACCGGGGAGCTGTTTTTT
>TRBJ1-2|.|TRBV27|.
CASSLKGPERAGVGYGYTF
TGTGCCAGCAGTTTAAAGGGCCCAGAACGTGCCGGGGTGGGTTATGGCTACACCTTC
>TRBJ2-7|.|TRBV30|.
CAWSDPHRSYEQYF
TGTGCCTGGAGTGACCCTCACAGATCCTACGAGCAGTACTTC
>TRBJ1-2|.|TRBV20-1|.
CSASDSTYYGYTF
TGCAGTGCTAGTGACAGTACGTACTATGGCTACACCTTC
>TRBJ2-1|.|TRBV19|TRBD1
CASSILGTGTGEQFF
TGTGCCAGTAGTATATTGGGGACAGGGACTGGTGAGCAGTTCTTC
>TRBJ2-1|.|TRBV5-1|TRBD2
CASSLELAAYNEQFF
TGCGCCAGCAGCTTGGAACTAGCGGCATACAATGAGCAGTTCTTC
>TRBJ1-2|.|TRBV19|.
CASSIQGPGYGYTF
TGTGCCAGTAGTATACAGGGGCCGGGCTATGGCTACACCTTC
>TRBJ1-6|few|TRBV9|.
CASSVDGRIESPLHF
TGTGCCAGCAGCGTAGACGGCAGGATAGAGTCACCCCTCCACTTT
>TRBJ2-7|.|TRBV5-4|TRBD1
CASSLELGGGQGREQYF
TGTGCCAGCAGCTTGGAACTGGGGGGAGGACAGGGGCGCGAGCAGTACTTC
>TRBJ2-7|.|TRBV5-1|.
CASSLVPGSNEQYF
TGCGCCAGCAGCTTGGTCCCCGGGAGCAACGAGCAGTACTTC
>TRBJ2-3|.|TRBV7-2|TRBD2
CASGLAGGPTDTQYF
TGTGCCAGCGGCTTAGCGGGAGGGCCAACAGATACGCAGTATTTT
>TRBJ1-4|.|TRBV19|.
CASSMTGNNEKLFF
TGTGCCAGTAGTATGACGGGGAATAATGAAAAACTGTTTTTT
>TRBJ1-3|once|TRBV24-1|TRBD1
CATSEGGQVGDSGNTIYF
TGTGCCACCAGTGAGGGGGGACAGGTGGGGGACTCTGGAAACACCATATATTTT
>TRBJ2-1|.|TRBV4-1|.
CASSQDIEQFF
TGCGCCAGCAGCCAAGATATTGAGCAGTTCTTC
>TRBJ2-7|.|TRBV18|TRBD1
CASSPGTGGGRTIYEQYF
TGTGCCAGCTCACCCGGGACAGGGGGCGGGCGGACGATCTACGAGCAGTACTTC
>TRBJ2-5|.|TRBV10-3|TRBD1
CAISLVGTGKAQETQYF
TGTGCCATCAGTCTAGTCGGGACAGGGAAAGCCCAAGAGACCCAGTACTTC
>TRBJ2-1|.|TRBV7-3|TRBD2
CASSVAGVSYNEQFF
TGTGCCAGCAGTGTAGCGGGAGTGTCCTACAATGAGCAGTTCTTC